These 16 T cell receptor beta chains originate from one sample sequenced in a study of blood T cell repertoires in COVID-19. The assay was immunoSEQ multiplex PCR, and TCRdb's table has in-frame clones only and misses some. Seen here are roughly 280,000 clones, about nine tenths observed once, and the top ten hold around 2.2%. The specimen was peripheral blood. The receptors come from a woman aged 50 to 60 who had recovered from COVID-19.

This clone appeared once. The same CDR3 also results from other DNA sequences found in this sample. The chain combines TRBV9 with TRBJ1-2, with a tentative D call TRBD1 (6 bases). CDR1 is SGDLS and CDR2 is YYNGEE in the germline V gene. The germline V and J ends were trimmed by 0 bases and 1 base, with 7 bases remaining between them. This CDR3 is 14 amino acids long. This CDR3 is CASSVGRGNYGYTF. The CDR3 nucleotides are TGTGCCAGCAGCGTAGGCAGGGGTAACTATGGCTACACCTTC.

V and J are TRBV10-3 and TRBJ1-1; no definite D call. The CDR3 consists of 12 residues. V was trimmed by 6 bases and J by 1 base, leaving 6 bases between them. Germline CDR1 and CDR2: ENHRY and SYGVKD. The CDR3: CAIRQPNTEAFF. As DNA, the CDR3 is TGTGCCATCAGACAGCCGAACACTGAAGCTTTCTTT.

This chain uses TRBV10-3 with TRBJ2-7; TRBD1 aligns across 9 bases. The CDR3 has 17 amino acids. Germline trimming cut 4 bases from V and 0 bases from J; bases unmatched to any gene: 10. Germline assignment: CDR1 ENHRY and CDR2 SYGVKD. CDR3 loop: CAISAQTGGPSSYEQYF. DNA for the CDR3: TGTGCCATCAGTGCGCAGACAGGGGGACCTAGCTCCTACGAGCAGTACTTC.

The chain carries TRBV7-9 and TRBJ2-5, with TRBD2 matching 8 bases. The CDR3 runs to 14 residues. Germline CDR1 and CDR2: SEHNR and FQNEAQ (reference sequence). Unmatched junction bases numbered 7, after V lost 5 bases and J lost 5 bases. CDR3 loop: CASSTGTRGETQYF. The CDR3 nucleotides read TGTGCCAGCAGCACCGGGACTAGGGGGGAGACCCAGTACTTC. The variable domain in full, with the rest retrieved from reference TRBV7-9 and TRBJ2-5, is DTGVSQNPRHKITKRGQNVTFRCDPISEHNRLYWYRQTLGQGPEFLTYFQNEAQLEKSRLLSDRFSAERPKGSFSTLEIQRTEQGDSAMYLCASSTGTRGETQYFGPGTRLLVL.

The chain combines TRBV5-5 with TRBJ2-7, with 8 bases that match TRBD1. Germline V gives CDR1 SGHKS, CDR2 YYEKEE (reference sequence). The CDR3 is 15 amino acids. Trimming cost V 3 bases and J 2 bases; bases outside gene matches: 7. This chain's CDR3 is CASSSAGTGAYEQYF. In nucleotides, the CDR3 is TGTGCCAGCAGCTCGGCCGGGACAGGAGCCTACGAGCAGTACTTC. The full variable domain, its missing parts supplied by reference TRBV5-5 and TRBJ2-7, is DAGVTQSPTHLIKTRGQQVTLRCSPISGHKSVSWYQQVLGQGPQFIFQYYEKEERGRGNFPDRFSARQFPNYSSELNVNALLLGDSALYLCASSSAGTGAYEQYFGPGTRLTVT.

The chain employs TRBV28 and TRBJ2-7; 11 bases are shared with TRBD1. V trimming: 5 bases; J trimming: 6 bases; junction bases outside the gene matches: 9. The germline gives CDR1 MDHEN, CDR2 SYDVKM. The CDR3 runs 15 residues. CDR3 DNA sequence: TGTGCCAGCAGTACCCGGACAGGGGGCCCCGGCGAGCAGTACTTC. Residues: CASSTRTGGPGEQYF. The full variable domain, rest sourced from reference TRBV28 and TRBJ2-7, is DVKVTQSSRYLVKRTGEKVFLECVQDMDHENMFWYRQDPGLGLRLIYFSYDVKMKEKGDIPEGYSVSREKKERFSLILESASTNQTSMYLCASSTRTGGPGEQYFGPGTRLTVT.

The chain carries TRBV25-1 and TRBJ1-2; 11 bases are shared with TRBD1. Trimming took 2 bases from V and 8 from J; bases not matched to a gene: 4. Germline V gene sequence: CDR1 MGHDK, CDR2 SYGVNS. The CDR3 extends over 14 amino acids. This CDR3 reads CASSETGTGGGYTF. Here the CDR3 DNA reads TGTGCCAGCAGTGAAACCGGGACAGGGGGGGGCTACACCTTC.

The rearrangement joins TRBV11-2 to TRBJ2-5, with D hard to call. This CDR3 spans 17 amino acids. From germline, CDR1 is SGHAT and CDR2 FQNNGV. V shed 2 bases and J shed 1 base, with 17 bases lying between them. Here the CDR3 reads CASSLSSLFARQETQYF. CDR3 coding DNA: TGTGCCAGCAGCTTATCCTCCCTGTTCGCGCGCCAAGAGACCCAGTACTTC.

The rearrangement links TRBV3-1 (or the pseudogene TRBV3-2) to TRBJ1-1, with D possibly TRBD1 on 6 matching bases. Trimming removed 4 bases at V and 3 bases at J, with 12 bases between. Germline V gives CDR1 LGHDT, CDR2 YNNKEL (reference sequence). This CDR3 has 14 amino acids. The CDR3 reads CASSPRGADTEAFF. DNA for the CDR3: TGTGCCAGCAGCCCCCGGGGGGCAGACACTGAAGCTTTCTTT.

The chain combines TRBV28 with TRBJ2-7, with D tentatively TRBD2 (6 bases). V lost 6 bases and J lost 3, with 18 bases in between. Germline V lookup: CDR1 MDHEN, CDR2 SYDVKM. The CDR3 totals 15 residues. The DNA of the CDR3 is TGTGCCAGCAGCCCCTTTTCGGCGGGACTCTACGAGCAGTACTTC. Translating gives CASSPFSAGLYEQYF.

The chain recombines TRBV30 with TRBJ1-5; 9 positions match TRBD1. The CDR3 runs 13 residues. The V and J ends lost 5 bases and 5 bases, in that order; junction bases with no gene match: 4. Germline CDR1 GTSNPN, CDR2 SVGIG (reference sequence). CDR3 coding DNA: TGTGCCTGGTCCGGGACAGGGCATCAGCCCCAGCATTTT. Its translation: CAWSGTGHQPQHF.

The chain joins TRBV7-2 to TRBJ2-3, with TRBD1 matching 10 bases. Germline trimming cut 5 bases from V and 5 bases from J; bases unmatched to any gene: 7. The CDR3 loop spans 15 amino acids. Germline V gives CDR1 SGHTA, CDR2 FQGNSA. Here the CDR3 reads CASSPRQGAGDTQYF. CDR3 in DNA: TGTGCCAGCAGCCCGAGACAGGGGGCCGGAGATACGCAGTATTTT.

V usage is TRBV4-3 and J usage is TRBJ2-7, with D perhaps TRBD1 (6 bases). Trimming left V 0 bases short and J 1 base short, with 7 bases between. This CDR3 spans 14 amino acids. Germline V CDR1 and CDR2: LGHNA, YSLEER. CDR3 bases: TGCGCCAGCAGCCAAGAGGACAGATCCTACGAGCAGTACTTC. Amino acid sequence: CASSQEDRSYEQYF.

The rearrangement links TRBV30 to TRBJ1-5; the D is unclear. V shed 1 base and J shed 3 bases, with 7 bases lying between them. Germline V gene data show CDR1 as GTSNPN and CDR2 as SVGIG (reference sequence). CDR3 length: 13 residues. The CDR3 is CAWSAGNNQPQHF. CDR3 coding DNA: TGTGCCTGGAGTGCTGGCAACAATCAGCCCCAGCATTTT.

This clone was found a few times. The chain employs TRBV3-1 (or the pseudogene TRBV3-2) and TRBJ1-2; D is undetermined. The CDR3 loop spans 14 amino acids. V was trimmed by 5 bases and J by 6 bases, leaving 16 bases between them. The germline gives CDR1 LGHDT, CDR2 YNNKEL (reference sequence). The CDR3 sequence: CASSGDSPSHGYTF. The CDR3 region has the DNA TGTGCCAGCAGCGGAGATTCCCCCTCTCATGGCTACACCTTC.

The chain couples TRBV15 to TRBJ1-5; 10 nucleotides match TRBD1. CDR3 size: 15 residues. Trimming took 5 bases from V and 7 from J; bases not matched to a gene: 8. Looked up from germline, CDR1 is LNHNV and CDR2 is YYDKDF (reference sequence). The CDR3 DNA reads as TGTGCCACCAGCGGCGACAGGGGGCGAGGACAGCCCCAGCATTTT. Translating gives CATSGDRGRGQPQHF.